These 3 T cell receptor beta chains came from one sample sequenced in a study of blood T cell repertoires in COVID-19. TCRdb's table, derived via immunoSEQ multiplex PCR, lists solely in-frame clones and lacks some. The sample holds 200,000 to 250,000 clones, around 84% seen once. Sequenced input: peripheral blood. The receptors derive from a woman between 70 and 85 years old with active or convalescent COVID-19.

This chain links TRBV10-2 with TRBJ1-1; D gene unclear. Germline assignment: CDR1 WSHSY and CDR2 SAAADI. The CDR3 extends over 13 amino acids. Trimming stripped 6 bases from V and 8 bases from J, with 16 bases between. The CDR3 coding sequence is TGCGCCAGCAGCCCCGACGGGATGAGCGAAGCTTTCTTT. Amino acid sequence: CASSPDGMSEAFF.

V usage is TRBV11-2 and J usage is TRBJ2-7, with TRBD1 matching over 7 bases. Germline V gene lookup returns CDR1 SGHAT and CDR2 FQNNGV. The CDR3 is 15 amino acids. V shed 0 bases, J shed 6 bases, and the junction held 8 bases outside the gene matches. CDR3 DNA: TGTGCCAGCAGCTTAGATCGGGGACAGTATCTCGAGCAGTACTTC. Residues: CASSLDRGQYLEQYF. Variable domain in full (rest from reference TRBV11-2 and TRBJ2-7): EAGVAQSPRYKIIEKRQSVAFWCNPISGHATLYWYQQILGQGPKLLIQFQNNGVVDDSQLPKDRFSAERLKGVDSTLKIQPAKLEDSAVYLCASSLDRGQYLEQYFGPGTRLTVT.

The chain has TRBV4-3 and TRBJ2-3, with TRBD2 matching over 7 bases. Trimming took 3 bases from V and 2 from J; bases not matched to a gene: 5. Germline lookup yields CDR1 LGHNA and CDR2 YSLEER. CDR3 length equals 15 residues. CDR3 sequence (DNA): TGCGCCAGCAGCCAGCTTAGCGGGTCCACAGATACGCAGTATTTT. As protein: CASSQLSGSTDTQYF.